What follows describes a single T cell receptor (beta chain). This record comes from a study of technical replicates of blood from a handful of donors. Sequencing used immunoSEQ multiplex PCR; TCRdb keeps in-frame clones, though not all of them. This sample has some 70,000 clones, with under 98% found just once. This CDR3 has 13 amino acids. Trimming removed 0 bases from V and 5 bases from J, with 6 bases in between. Germline-derived CDR1 and CDR2 are SGDLS and YYNGEE. V is TRBV9 and J is TRBJ1-5; D ambiguous. The clonotype was recovered from a human donor in good health. Sequencing was done on a sample of T cells isolated from PBMCs. The CDR3 region has the DNA TGTGCCAGCAGCGTAGACCCAGATCAGCCCCAGCATTTT. The encoded protein is CASSVDPDQPQHF.